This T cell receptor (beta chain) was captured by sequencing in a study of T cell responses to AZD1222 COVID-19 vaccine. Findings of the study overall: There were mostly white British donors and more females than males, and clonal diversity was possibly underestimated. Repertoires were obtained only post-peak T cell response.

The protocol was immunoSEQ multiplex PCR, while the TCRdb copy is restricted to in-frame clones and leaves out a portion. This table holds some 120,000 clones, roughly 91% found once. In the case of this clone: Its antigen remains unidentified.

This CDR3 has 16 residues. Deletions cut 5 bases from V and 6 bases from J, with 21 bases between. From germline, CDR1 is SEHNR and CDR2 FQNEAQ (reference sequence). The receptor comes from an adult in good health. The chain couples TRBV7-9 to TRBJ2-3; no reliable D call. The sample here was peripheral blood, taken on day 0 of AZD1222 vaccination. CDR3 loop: CASSPPRVSWFDTQYF. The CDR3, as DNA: TGTGCCAGCAGCCCCCCTAGGGTGAGCTGGTTTGATACGCAGTATTTT.